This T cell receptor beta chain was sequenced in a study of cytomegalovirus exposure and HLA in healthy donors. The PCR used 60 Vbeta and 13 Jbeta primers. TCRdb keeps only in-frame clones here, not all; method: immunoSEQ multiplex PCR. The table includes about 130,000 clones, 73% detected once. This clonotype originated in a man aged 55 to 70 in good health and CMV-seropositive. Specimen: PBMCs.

The CDR3 nucleotides read TGCAGCGGGAAGGGACAACGGGGAAACACTGAAGCTTTCTTT. It yields the protein CSGKGQRGNTEAFF. V and J are TRBV29-1 and TRBJ1-1; D possibly corresponds to TRBD1 (6 bases). V lost 7 bases to trimming and J lost 2 bases, with 17 bases between them. Germline V gene lookup returns CDR1 SQVTM and CDR2 ANQGSEA. The CDR3 length is 14 residues.